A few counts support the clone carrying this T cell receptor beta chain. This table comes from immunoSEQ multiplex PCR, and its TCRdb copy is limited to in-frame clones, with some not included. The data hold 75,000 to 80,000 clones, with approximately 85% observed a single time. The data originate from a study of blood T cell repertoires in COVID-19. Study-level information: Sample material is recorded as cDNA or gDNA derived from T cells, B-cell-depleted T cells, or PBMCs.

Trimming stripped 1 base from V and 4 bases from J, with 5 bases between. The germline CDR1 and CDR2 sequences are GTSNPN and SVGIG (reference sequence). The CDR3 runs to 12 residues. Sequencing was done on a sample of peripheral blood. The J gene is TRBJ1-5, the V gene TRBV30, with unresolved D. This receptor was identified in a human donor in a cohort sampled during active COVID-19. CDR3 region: CAWSDFNQPQHF. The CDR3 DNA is TGTGCCTGGAGTGACTTTAATCAGCCCCAGCATTTT.